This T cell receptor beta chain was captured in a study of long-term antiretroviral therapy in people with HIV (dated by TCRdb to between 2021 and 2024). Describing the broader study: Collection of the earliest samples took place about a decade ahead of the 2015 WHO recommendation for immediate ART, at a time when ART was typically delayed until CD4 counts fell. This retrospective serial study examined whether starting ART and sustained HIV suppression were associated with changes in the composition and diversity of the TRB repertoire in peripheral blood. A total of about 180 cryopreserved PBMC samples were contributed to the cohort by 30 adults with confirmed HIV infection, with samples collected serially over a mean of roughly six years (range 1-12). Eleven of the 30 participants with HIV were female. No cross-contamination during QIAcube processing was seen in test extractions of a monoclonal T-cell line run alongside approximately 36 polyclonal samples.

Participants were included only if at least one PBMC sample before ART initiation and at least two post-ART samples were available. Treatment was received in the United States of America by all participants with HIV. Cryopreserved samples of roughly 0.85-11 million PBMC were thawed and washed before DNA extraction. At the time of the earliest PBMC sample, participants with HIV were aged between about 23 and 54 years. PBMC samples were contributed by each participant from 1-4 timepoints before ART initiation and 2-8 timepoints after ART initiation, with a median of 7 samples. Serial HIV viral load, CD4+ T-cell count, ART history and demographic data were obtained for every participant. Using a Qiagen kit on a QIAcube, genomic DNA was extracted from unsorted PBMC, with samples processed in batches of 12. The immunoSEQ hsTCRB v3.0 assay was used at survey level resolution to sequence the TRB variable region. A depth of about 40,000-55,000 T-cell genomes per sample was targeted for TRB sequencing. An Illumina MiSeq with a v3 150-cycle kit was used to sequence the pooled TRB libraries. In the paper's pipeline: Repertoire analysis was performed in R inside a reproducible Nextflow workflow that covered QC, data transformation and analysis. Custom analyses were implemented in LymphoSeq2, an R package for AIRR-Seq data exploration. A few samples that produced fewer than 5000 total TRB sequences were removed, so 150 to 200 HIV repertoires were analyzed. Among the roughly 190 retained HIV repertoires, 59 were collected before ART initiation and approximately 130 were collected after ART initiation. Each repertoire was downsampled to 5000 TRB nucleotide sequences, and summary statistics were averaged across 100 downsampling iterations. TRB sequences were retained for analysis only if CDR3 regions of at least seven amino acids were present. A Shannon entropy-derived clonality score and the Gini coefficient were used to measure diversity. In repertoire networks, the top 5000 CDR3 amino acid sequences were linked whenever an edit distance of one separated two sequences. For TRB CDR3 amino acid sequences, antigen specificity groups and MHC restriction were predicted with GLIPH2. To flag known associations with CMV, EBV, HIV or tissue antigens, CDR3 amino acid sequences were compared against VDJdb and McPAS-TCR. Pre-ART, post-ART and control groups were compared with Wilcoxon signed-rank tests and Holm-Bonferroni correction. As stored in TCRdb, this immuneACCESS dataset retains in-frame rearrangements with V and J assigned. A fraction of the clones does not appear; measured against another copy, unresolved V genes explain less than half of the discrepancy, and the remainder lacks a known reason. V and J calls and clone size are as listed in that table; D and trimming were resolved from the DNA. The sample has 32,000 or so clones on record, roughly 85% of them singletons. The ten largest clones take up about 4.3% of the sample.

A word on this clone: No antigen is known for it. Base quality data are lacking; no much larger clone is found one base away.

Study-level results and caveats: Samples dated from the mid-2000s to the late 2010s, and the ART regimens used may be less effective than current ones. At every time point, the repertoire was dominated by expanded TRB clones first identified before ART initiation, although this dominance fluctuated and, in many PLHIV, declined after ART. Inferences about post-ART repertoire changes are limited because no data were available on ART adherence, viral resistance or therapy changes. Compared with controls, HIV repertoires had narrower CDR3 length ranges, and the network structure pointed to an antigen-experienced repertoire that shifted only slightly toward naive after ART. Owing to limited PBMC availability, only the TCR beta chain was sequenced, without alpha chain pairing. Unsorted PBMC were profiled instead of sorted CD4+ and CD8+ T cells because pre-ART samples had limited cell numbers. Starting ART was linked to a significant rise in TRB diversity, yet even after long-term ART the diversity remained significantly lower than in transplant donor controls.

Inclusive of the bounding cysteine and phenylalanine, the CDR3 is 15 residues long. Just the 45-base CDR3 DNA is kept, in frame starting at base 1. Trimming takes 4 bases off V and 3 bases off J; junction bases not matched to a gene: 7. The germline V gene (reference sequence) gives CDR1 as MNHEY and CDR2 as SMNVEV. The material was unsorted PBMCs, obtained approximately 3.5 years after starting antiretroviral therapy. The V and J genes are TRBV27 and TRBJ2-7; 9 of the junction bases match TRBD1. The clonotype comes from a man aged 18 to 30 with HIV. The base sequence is TGTGCCAGCAGTTCCATCCGGGACAGGGTCTACGAGCAGTACTTC. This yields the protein CASSSIRDRVYEQYF.